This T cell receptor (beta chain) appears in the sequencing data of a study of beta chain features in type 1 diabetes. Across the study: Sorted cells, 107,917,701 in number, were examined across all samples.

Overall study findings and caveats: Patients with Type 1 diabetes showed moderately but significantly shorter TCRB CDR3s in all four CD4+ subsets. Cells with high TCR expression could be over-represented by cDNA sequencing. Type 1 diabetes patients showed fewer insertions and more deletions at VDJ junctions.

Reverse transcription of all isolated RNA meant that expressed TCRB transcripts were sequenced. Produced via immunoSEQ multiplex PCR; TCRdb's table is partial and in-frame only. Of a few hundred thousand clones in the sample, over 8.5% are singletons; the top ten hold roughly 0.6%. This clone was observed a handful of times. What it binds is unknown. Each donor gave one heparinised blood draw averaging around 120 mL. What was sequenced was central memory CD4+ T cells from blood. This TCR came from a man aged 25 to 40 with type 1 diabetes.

CDR3 sequence reads: CASSPVASGNTGELFF. The CDR3 DNA follows: TGTGCCAGCAGCCCCGTGGCTAGCGGGAACACCGGGGAGCTGTTTTTT. The chain couples TRBV7-7 to TRBJ2-2; 7 nucleotides agree with TRBD2. Per germline, CDR1 SSHAT and CDR2 FNYEAQ (reference sequence). The CDR3 has 16 amino acids. The trim removed 5 bases at V and 1 base at J, leaving 7 bases unmatched.